Below, 22 T cell receptor beta chains from the same sample are listed, as sequenced in a study of vaccination effects on CD4 cells after COVID-19. The assay was immunoSEQ multiplex PCR, and TCRdb's table has in-frame clones only and misses some. The sample records 55,000 to 90,000 clones, 65% to 75% being singletons. Sequencing in the ViraFEST assay came after antigen-specific CD4+ T cells had been expanded with viral peptide pools, which were used to stimulate PBMC. After less than 11 days in culture, the CD4+ T cells were isolated. The infection with SARS-CoV-2 (confirmed by PCR) occurred in this person between March and December 2020. These receptors' antigens are unknown. The specimen was CD4+ T cells from PBMCs cultured with HIV peptides, collected before COVID-19 vaccination. Subset denoted: HIV-1 Nef peptide pool negative control/reference culture. The receptors stem from a human donor who had a prior SARS-CoV-2 infection.

The chain links TRBV7-2 to TRBJ1-6; D ambiguous. Germline V gene sequence: CDR1 SGHTA, CDR2 FQGNSA. The V and J ends lost 1 base and 7 bases respectively, with 11 bases between them. This CDR3 region has 15 residues. The CDR3 reads CASSLERLGNSPLHF. CDR3 bases: TGTGCCAGCAGCTTAGAGAGGCTCGGGAATTCACCCCTCCACTTT.

The rearrangement links TRBV5-1 to TRBJ1-1; no clear D gene. Germline values: CDR1 SGHRS, CDR2 YFSETQ. V was cut by 3 bases and J by 0 bases, with 12 bases left in between. This CDR3 is built from 15 residues. CDR3 sequence: CASSWGRGMNTEAFF. Here the CDR3 DNA reads TGCGCCAGCAGCTGGGGTCGAGGGATGAACACTGAAGCTTTCTTT.

The chain recombines TRBV21-1 with TRBJ1-2; TRBD1 is taken as the D call from the table, unchecked against the DNA. TRBV21-1 is given as a pseudogene. The CDR3 totals 16 residues. The DNA for the CDR3 is TGTGCCAGCAGCAAAGGTAGAAGGGGGACTAACTATGGCTACACCTTC. Protein product: CASSKGRRGTNYGYTF.

This clone was found once. V usage is TRBV7-2 and J usage is TRBJ1-1; D not certain. Per the germline V gene, CDR1 is SGHTA and CDR2 is FQGNSA. There are 13 residues in the CDR3. Trimming took 5 bases from V and 1 from J, leaving 8 bases between them. CDR3 DNA sequence: TGTGCCAGCAGCGAGACATCGAACACTGAAGCTTTCTTT. Its translation is CASSETSNTEAFF.

The rearrangement joins TRBV19 to TRBJ1-1, with TRBD1 matching 8 bases. Germline V lookup: CDR1 LNHDA, CDR2 SQIVND (reference sequence). The CDR3 runs 13 residues. Trimming removed 5 bases from V and 6 bases from J; junction bases left unmatched: 5. The CDR3 DNA reads as TGTGCCAGTAGTGAACAGGGGGACGCTGAAGCTTTCTTT. It specifies CASSEQGDAEAFF.

The J gene is TRBJ2-7, the V gene TRBV5-4; D unclear. Between the trimmed V and J ends, which lost 2 bases and 1 base, there was a span of 7 bases. CDR3 length: 13 amino acids. The germline CDR1 and CDR2 sequences are SGHNT and YYREEE (reference sequence). CDR3 residues: CASSFTESYEQYF. The CDR3, as DNA: TGTGCCAGCAGCTTTACGGAATCCTACGAGCAGTACTTC.

The chain employs TRBV18 and TRBJ2-1; unclear D gene. The germline V and J ends were trimmed by 0 bases and 12 bases, with 18 bases remaining between them. CDR1 is KGHSH, CDR2 LQKENI, per germline. This CDR3 comprises 15 residues. The CDR3 DNA follows: TGTGCCAGCTCACCACCCTCCTTGGCAGGAAGTGTGCAGTTCTTC. Protein: CASSPPSLAGSVQFF.

The sample holds a few counts of this clone. The chain joins TRBV25-1 to TRBJ1-4; 10 bases agree with TRBD1. J gave up 3 bases and V 6 bases, and 4 bases lay outside the gene matches. CDR3 size: 15 residues. Per the germline V gene, CDR1 is MGHDK and CDR2 is SYGVNS. The CDR3 DNA is TGTGCCAGCAGAGGGGACAGGGGTGCTAATGAAAAACTGTTTTTT. Translating gives CASRGDRGANEKLFF.

V and J are TRBV30 and TRBJ1-5, with TRBD1 as a possible D gene (5 bases). This CDR3 is 14 amino acids long. The germline V and J ends were trimmed by 0 bases and 5 bases, with 11 bases remaining between them. Germline lookup yields CDR1 GTSNPN and CDR2 SVGIG (reference sequence). The CDR3 region has the DNA TGTGCCTGGAGTGTCCGGGACTCCTATCAGCCCCAGCATTTT. Amino acids: CAWSVRDSYQPQHF.

The rearrangement links TRBV7-2 to TRBJ1-2, with 8 bases that match TRBD1. The CDR3 extends over 12 amino acids. The V gene end was trimmed by 4 bases and the J gene end by 7 bases; junction bases not matched to a gene: 2. Per germline, CDR1 SGHTA and CDR2 FQGNSA. DNA for the CDR3: TGTGCCAGCAGCTCCCAGGGGGCTGGCTACACCTTC. It is translated as CASSSQGAGYTF.

This clone was recorded only once. The chain combines TRBV27 with TRBJ2-3; 14 bases are shared with TRBD2. Germline V gene lookup returns CDR1 MNHEY and CDR2 SMNVEV (reference sequence). CDR3 length equals 17 residues. V shed 5 bases, J shed 8 bases, and the junction held 12 bases outside the gene matches. Here the CDR3 DNA reads TGTGCCAGCAGTGGACTAGCGGGAGGAACTAGATGGGGTACGCAGTATTTT. Residues: CASSGLAGGTRWGTQYF.

CDR3 protein: CASSFQITRFGSEQYF. The CDR3 DNA sequence: TGTGCCAGCAGCTTTCAGATCACCAGATTTGGGTCCGAGCAGTACTTC. J is TRBJ2-7 and V is TRBV7-2; unclear D gene. This CDR3 has 16 residues. The V gene's germline CDR1 is SGHTA and CDR2 FQGNSA. The ends were cut back, 3 bases at V and 6 bases at J, with 21 bases in the middle.

The genes are TRBV5-1 and TRBJ2-2; 11 bases line up with TRBD1. Germline CDR1 and CDR2: SGHRS and YFSETQ. With 5 bases clipped from V and 0 bases from J, the junction kept 3 bases outside the gene matches. This CDR3 comprises 16 residues. CDR3 loop: CASRGTGGTNTGELFF. In DNA, the CDR3 is TGCGCCAGCAGAGGGACAGGGGGGACGAACACCGGGGAGCTGTTTTTT.

The chain couples TRBV4-3 to TRBJ1-1; D gene ambiguous. Deletions cut 0 bases from V and 0 bases from J, with 8 bases between. CDR3 size: 15 residues. Germline values: CDR1 LGHNA, CDR2 YSLEER. CDR3: CASSQEQTMNTEAFF. The CDR3 region has the DNA TGCGCCAGCAGCCAAGAACAGACCATGAACACTGAAGCTTTCTTT.

This chain connects TRBV20-1 to TRBJ2-3; no definite D call. In germline, CDR1 is DFQATT, CDR2 SNEGSKA (reference sequence). V gave up 3 bases and J gave up 7 bases, with 5 bases separating them. The CDR3 is 10 residues long. In DNA form, the CDR3 reads TGCAGTGCTAGGGAAAATACGCAGTATTTT. It encodes CSARENTQYF.

There are a few counts of this clone. The chain couples TRBV5-1 to TRBJ1-3, with D perhaps TRBD1 (5 bases). CDR3 length equals 13 residues. CDR1 is SGHRS and CDR2 is YFSETQ in the germline V gene. V lost 5 bases, J lost 2 bases, and 8 bases lay in between. This chain's CDR3 is CASSRTTGNTIYF. CDR3 bases: TGCGCCAGCAGTCGGACAACTGGAAACACCATATATTTT.

The gene calls are TRBV7-9 and TRBJ2-3, with TRBD2 matching 11 bases. The germline V gene has CDR1 SEHNR and CDR2 FQNEAQ (reference sequence). V dropped 6 bases and J dropped 0; count of bases not matched to a gene: 5. CDR3 size: 16 residues. DNA for the CDR3: TGTGCCAGCAGTCAGCGGACTAGCGGGAGCACAGATACGCAGTATTTT. It is translated as CASSQRTSGSTDTQYF.

This chain's CDR3 is CASSPEGRGAGGRLNEQFF. In DNA, the CDR3 is TGTGCCAGCAGCCCAGAGGGGAGGGGAGCGGGGGGGCGTCTCAATGAGCAGTTCTTC. The rearrangement uses TRBV7-2 and TRBJ2-1; 10 bases map to TRBD2. The V and J ends lost 5 bases and 6 bases, in that order; junction bases with no gene match: 19. This CDR3 is built from 19 residues. The germline CDR1 and CDR2 sequences are SGHTA and FQGNSA.

The chain links TRBV7-2 to TRBJ2-3, with 7 bases matching TRBD1. In germline, CDR1 is SGHTA, CDR2 FQGNSA. Trimming at V came to 5 bases and at J to 8 bases, leaving 7 bases not matched to a gene. The CDR3 runs 13 residues. The CDR3 protein is CASSNDRAGTQYF. CDR3 in DNA: TGTGCCAGCAGCAACGACAGGGCTGGTACGCAGTATTTT. Full variable domain (rest looked up from reference TRBV7-2 and TRBJ2-3): GAGVSQSPSNKVTEKGKDVELRCDPISGHTALYWYRQSLGQGLEFLIYFQGNSAPDKSGLPSDRFSAERTGGSVSTLTIQRTQQEDSAVYLCASSNDRAGTQYFGPGTRLTVL.

V is TRBV3-1 (or the pseudogene TRBV3-2) and J is TRBJ1-6, with a possible D match to TRBD1 (5 bases). Trimming took off 4 bases at V and 10 bases at J, with 17 bases between the two ends. This CDR3 is 15 amino acids long. Germline lookup yields CDR1 LGHDT and CDR2 YNNKEL (reference sequence). The CDR3 spells CASSPSGTGESPLHF. CDR3 coding DNA: TGTGCCAGCAGCCCAAGTGGGACGGGTGAATCACCCCTCCACTTT.

This chain uses TRBV11-2 with TRBJ1-4; a possible D gene is TRBD1 (6 bases). Germline loops: CDR1 SGHAT, CDR2 FQNNGV. The CDR3 extends over 16 amino acids. V lost 0 bases, J lost 5 bases, and 13 bases lay in between. CDR3: CASSLDLRTENEKLFF. DNA of the CDR3: TGTGCCAGCAGCTTAGATCTGAGGACAGAGAATGAAAAACTGTTTTTT.

J is TRBJ2-7 and V is TRBV20-1; D is uncertain. Germline values: CDR1 DFQATT, CDR2 SNEGSKA (reference sequence). The CDR3 consists of 11 residues. The V and J ends lost 0 bases and 7 bases respectively, with 7 bases between them. The CDR3 DNA reads as TGCAGTGCTAGAGATTACCCGGAGCAGTACTTC. This encodes CSARDYPEQYF.